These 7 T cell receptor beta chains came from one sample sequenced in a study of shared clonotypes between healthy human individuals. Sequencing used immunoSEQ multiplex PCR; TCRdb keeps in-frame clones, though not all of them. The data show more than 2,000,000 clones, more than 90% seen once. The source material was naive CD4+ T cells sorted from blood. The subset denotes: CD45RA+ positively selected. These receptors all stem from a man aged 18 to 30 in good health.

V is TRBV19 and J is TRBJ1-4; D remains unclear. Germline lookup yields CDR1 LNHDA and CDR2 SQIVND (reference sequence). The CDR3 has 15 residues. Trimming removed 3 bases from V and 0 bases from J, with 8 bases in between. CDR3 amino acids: CASSILGTTNEKLFF. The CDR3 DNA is TGTGCCAGTAGTATCCTCGGGACAACTAATGAAAAACTGTTTTTT.

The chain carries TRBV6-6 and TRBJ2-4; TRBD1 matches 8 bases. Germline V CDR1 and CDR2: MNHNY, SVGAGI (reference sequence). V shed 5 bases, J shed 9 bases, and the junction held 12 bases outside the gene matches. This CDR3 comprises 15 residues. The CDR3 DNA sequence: TGTGCCAGCAGTAGGGGACAGGAGTATGATACCATTCAGTACTTC. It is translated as CASSRGQEYDTIQYF.

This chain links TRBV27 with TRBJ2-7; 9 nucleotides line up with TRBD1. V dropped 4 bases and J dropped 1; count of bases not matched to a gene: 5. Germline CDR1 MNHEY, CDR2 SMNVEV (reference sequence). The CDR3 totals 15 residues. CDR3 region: CASSWGQGKSYEQYF. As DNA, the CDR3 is TGTGCCAGCAGTTGGGGACAGGGAAAGTCCTACGAGCAGTACTTC.

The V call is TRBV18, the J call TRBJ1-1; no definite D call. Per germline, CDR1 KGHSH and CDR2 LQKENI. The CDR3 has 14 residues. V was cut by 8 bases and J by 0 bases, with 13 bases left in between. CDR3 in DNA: TGTGCCAGCCACGGGCCCCGGATGAACACTGAAGCTTTCTTT. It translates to CASHGPRMNTEAFF.

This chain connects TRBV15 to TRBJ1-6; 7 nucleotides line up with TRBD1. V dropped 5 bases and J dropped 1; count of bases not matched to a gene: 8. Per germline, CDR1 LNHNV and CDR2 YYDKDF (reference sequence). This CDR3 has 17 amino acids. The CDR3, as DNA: TGTGCCACCAGCCCCCACAGGGGAGGGTCCTATAATTCACCCCTCCACTTT. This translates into CATSPHRGGSYNSPLHF.

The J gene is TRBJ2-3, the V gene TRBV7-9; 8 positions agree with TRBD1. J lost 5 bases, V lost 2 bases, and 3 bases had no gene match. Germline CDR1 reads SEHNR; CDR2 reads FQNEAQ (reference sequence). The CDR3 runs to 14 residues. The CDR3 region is CASSLRQGLDTQYF. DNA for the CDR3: TGTGCCAGCAGCTTAAGACAGGGGTTAGATACGCAGTATTTT.

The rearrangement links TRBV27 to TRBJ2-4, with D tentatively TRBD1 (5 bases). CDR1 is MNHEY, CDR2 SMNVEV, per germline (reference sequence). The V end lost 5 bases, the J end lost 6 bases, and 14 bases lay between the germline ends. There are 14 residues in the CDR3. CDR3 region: CASSPAGRINIQYF. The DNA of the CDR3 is TGTGCCAGCAGTCCGGCAGGGCGAATAAACATTCAGTACTTC.